In this sample, the clone carrying this T cell receptor (beta chain) turned up a few times. Its antigen remains unidentified. Uncontrolled infections, other autoimmune diseases, pregnancy or lactation led to exclusion of patients. PBMCs stemmed from 10 ml fresh peripheral blood. CDR1 and CDR2 from the germline V gene are LGHNA and YNFKEQ. Trimming left V 1 base short and J 2 bases short, with 25 bases between. The CDR3 is 20 amino acids. This sample is part of a study of T cells in Graves' hyperthyroidism and ophthalmopathy. Findings and caveats of the study: Ophthalmopathy could be told apart from stable hyperthyroidism with a 13 V-J model.

TCR beta CDR3 regions were amplified from RNA. HTBI primers drove first-round RT-PCR of the TCR CDR3. TCRdb independently ran MiXCR on the multiplex PCR reads; one entry per CDR3 protein. The sample has about 270,000 distinct CDR3 sequences, about 20% seen once. This sequence was found in a man aged 25 to 40 with Graves' ophthalmopathy. Sequencing was performed on blood. The V gene is TRBV4-2, the J gene TRBJ2-3; D possibly corresponds to TRBD2 (7 bases). The CDR3 coding sequence is TGTGCCAGCAGCCAAGTGGCCAGTGGGGGCGGGAGAAGACACACAGATACGCAGTATTTT. This encodes CASSQVASGGGRRHTDTQYF.